This TCR beta chain was recovered during a study of T cells in localized non-small cell lung cancer. Study-wide points: A median of approximately 57 clones ranked among the top 100 in tumor appeared in adjacent lung. Higher blood T cell density went with longer overall survival.

CDR3 size: 14 residues. V lost 5 bases to trimming and J lost 7 bases, with 15 bases between them. Germline V gene sequence: CDR1 SGHVS, CDR2 FNYEAQ. Details on this clone: Its antigen remains unknown.

Only in-frame clones appear in the TCRdb table, and some are missing; sequencing was by immunoSEQ multiplex PCR. The sample has some 26,000 clones, 70% to 90% seen once. The chain joins TRBV7-6 to TRBJ2-1; D gene unclear. The source was peripheral blood, collected before any cancer treatment. This sequence originates from a woman aged 18 to 50 with stage I lung adenocarcinoma. This CDR3 reads CASSTPVGFNEQFF. CDR3 DNA sequence: TGTGCCAGCAGCACCCCAGTAGGTTTTAATGAGCAGTTCTTC.